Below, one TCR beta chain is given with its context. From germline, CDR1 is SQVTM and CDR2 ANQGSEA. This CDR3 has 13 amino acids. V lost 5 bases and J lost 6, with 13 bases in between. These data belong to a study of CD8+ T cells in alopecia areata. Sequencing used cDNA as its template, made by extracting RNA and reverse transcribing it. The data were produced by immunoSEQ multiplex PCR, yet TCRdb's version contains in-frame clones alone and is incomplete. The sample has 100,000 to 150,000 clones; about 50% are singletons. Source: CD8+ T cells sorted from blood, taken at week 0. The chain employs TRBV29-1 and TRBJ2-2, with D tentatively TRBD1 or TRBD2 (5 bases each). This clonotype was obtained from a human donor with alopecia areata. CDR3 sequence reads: CSVYEGSPGELFF. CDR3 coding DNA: TGCAGCGTTTATGAGGGGAGCCCCGGGGAGCTGTTTTTT.